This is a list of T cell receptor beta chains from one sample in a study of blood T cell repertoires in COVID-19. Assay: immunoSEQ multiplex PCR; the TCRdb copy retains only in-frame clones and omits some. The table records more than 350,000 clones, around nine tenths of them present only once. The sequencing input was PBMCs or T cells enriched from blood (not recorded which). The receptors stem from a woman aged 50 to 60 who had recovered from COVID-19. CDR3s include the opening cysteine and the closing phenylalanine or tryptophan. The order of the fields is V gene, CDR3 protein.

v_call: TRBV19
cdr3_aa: CASSIQRGGSNQPQHF

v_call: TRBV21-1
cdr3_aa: CASSNFGQVFWGYGYTF

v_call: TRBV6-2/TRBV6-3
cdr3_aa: CASSSHGQGYGYTF

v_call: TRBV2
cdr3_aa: CASSAGRGLLYTGELFF

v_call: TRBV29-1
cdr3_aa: CSVWTGSTDTQYF

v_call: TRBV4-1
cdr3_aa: CASSQVVRGGAGGYTF

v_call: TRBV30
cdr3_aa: CAWSSLGIYGYTF

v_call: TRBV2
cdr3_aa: CASNPDSPGELFF

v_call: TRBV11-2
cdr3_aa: CASSLAAGLSYEQYF

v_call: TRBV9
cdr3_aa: CASSVTGGSTDTQYF

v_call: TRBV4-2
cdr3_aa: CASSQNRPEAFF

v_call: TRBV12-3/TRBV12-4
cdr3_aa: CASSPVRSQPQHF

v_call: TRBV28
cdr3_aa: CASSSNSFSGNTIYF

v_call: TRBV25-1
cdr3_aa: CASRGGNQPQHF

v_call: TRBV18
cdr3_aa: CASSPVGGTEAFF

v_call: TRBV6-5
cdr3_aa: CASSRDRANYGYTF

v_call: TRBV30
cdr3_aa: CAWSVRAPGGYTF

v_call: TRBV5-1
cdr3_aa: CASSAGGSGELFF

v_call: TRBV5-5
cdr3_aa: CASSFQDRATFYGYTF

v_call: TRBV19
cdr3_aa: CASSTRDIQYF

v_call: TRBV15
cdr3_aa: CATSRERLENTIYF

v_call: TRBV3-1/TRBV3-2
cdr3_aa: CASSQTVNTEAFF

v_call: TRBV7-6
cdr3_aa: CASSRDSGTEAFF

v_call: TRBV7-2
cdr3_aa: CASSLPQGPVKNGYTF

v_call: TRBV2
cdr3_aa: CASSPEVNTEAFF

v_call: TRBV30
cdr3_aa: CAWSPSGTGYYEQYF

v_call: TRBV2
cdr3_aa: CASKTSGGTNTGELFF

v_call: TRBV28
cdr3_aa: CASSQPRNYGYTF

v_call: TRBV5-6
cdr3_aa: CASSGAGANSPLHF

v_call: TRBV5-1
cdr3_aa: CASSLGQYNEQFF

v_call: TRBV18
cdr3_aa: CASSPREAPSSYEQYF

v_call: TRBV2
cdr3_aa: CASSESPPRVGTEAFF

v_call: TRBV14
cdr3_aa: CASSPGQGYTKNIQYF

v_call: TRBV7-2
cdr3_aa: CASSLEGFSEQYF

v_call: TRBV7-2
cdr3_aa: CASSFSQGPGEQYF

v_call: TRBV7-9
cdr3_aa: CASSLEPPSSPLHF

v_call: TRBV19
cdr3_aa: CASSISQDYNSPLHF